This T cell receptor beta chain was identified during a study of blood T cell repertoires in COVID-19. Across the whole study: Material from acute and convalescent COVID-19 was sourced from the United States, Italy and Spain. From T cells, B-cell-depleted T cells, or PBMCs came the material, which was cDNA or gDNA.

The CDR3 runs to 12 residues. Per the germline V gene, CDR1 is ENHRY and CDR2 is SYGVKD. Trimming shortened V by 8 bases and J by 4 bases, and 11 bases separated the two germline ends. Authors' analysis steps: Nucleated cell number was recorded as an estimate derived from reference gene primer amplification. Repertoires were generated with immunoSEQ multiplex PCR, while TCRdb's copy carries only in-frame clones and drops some. That table is the source of V, J and clone size, and D and trimming were worked out from the DNA. The table records over 300,000 clones, more than 70% of them present only once.

The chain couples TRBV10-3 to TRBJ1-2, with a weak D call TRBD1 (5 bases). The sample comprised peripheral blood. The TCR sequence derives from a woman aged 45 to 65 with acute or convalescent COVID-19. CDR3 nucleotide sequence: TGTGCCATCGGGGGGGGTGGCTATGGCTACACCTTC. It specifies CAIGGGGYGYTF.